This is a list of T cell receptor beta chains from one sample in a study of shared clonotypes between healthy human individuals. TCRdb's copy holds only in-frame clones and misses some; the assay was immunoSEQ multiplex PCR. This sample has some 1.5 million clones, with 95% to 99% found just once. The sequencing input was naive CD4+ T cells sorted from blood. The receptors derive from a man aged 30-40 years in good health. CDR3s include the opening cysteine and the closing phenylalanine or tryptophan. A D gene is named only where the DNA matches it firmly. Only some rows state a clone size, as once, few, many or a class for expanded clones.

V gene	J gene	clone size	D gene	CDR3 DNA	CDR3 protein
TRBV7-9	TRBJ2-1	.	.	TGTGCCACCAGAGGAGGTGGTGGATACAATGAGCAGTTCTTC	CATRGGGGYNEQFF
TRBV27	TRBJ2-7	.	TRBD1	TGTGCCAGCAGTCGGTACAGGGGCCCCTACGAGCAGTACTTC	CASSRYRGPYEQYF
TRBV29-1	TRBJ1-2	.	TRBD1	TGCAGCGTTGAAGATGAATGGGACAGGGGGCAAAACTATGGCTACACCTTC	CSVEDEWDRGQNYGYTF
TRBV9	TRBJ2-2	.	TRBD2	TGTGCCAGCAGCTCTCGGGGTAGCGGGGCCAGCGGGGAGCTGTTTTTT	CASSSRGSGASGELFF
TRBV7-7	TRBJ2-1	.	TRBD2	TGTGCCAGCAGCTTCGGACTAGCGGGGTCAAATGAGCAGTTCTTC	CASSFGLAGSNEQFF
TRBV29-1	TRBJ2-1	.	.	TGCAGCGTTGGTAGGTTCAGGGACAATGAGCAGTTCTTC	CSVGRFRDNEQFF
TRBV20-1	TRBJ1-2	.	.	TGCAGTGCTATGGGGGACTCAGGCTACACCTTC	CSAMGDSGYTF
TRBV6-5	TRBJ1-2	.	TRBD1	TGTGCCAGCAGTTACTCGAGGACAGGTAGTGGCTACACCTTC	CASSYSRTGSGYTF
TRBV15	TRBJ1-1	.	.	TGTGCCACCAGCAGAGATGTCGGGGTTACTGAAGCTTTCTTT	CATSRDVGVTEAFF
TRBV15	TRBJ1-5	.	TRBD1	TGTGCCACCAGCAGCTATTACAGGGGCGGTAGACGTCAGCCCCAGCATTTT	CATSSYYRGGRRQPQHF
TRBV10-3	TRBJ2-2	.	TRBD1	TGTGCCATCAGTACAGGGGACGGGGAGCTGTTTTTT	CAISTGDGELFF
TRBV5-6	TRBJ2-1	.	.	TGTGCCAGCAGCTTGGGAAGATTATCCTACAATGAGCAGTTCTTC	CASSLGRLSYNEQFF
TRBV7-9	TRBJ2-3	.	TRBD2	TGTGCCAGCACCCCGCGGGGGGGCGGCAACACAGATACGCAGTATTTT	CASTPRGGGNTDTQYF
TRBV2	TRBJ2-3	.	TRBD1	TGTGCCAGCAGTGGACCAGGGGGAACTAGCACAGATACGCAGTATTTT	CASSGPGGTSTDTQYF
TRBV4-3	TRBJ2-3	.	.	TGCGCCAGCAGCCAAGCCGGCACTTCGACAGATACGCAGTATTTT	CASSQAGTSTDTQYF
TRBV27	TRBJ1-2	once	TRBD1	TGTGCCAGCACCGGAGGACAGGTTTTGCCTAACTATGGCTACACCTTC	CASTGGQVLPNYGYTF
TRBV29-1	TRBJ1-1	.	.	TGCAGCGTGATGGGAAACTGGGACACTGAAGCTTTCTTT	CSVMGNWDTEAFF
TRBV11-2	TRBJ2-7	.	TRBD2	TGTGCCAGCAGCTTAGTGCACCGACTAGCGACCACCTACGAGCAGTACTTC	CASSLVHRLATTYEQYF
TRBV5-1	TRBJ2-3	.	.	TGCGCCAGCAGCTTGGTCTCTATTATTGGGGTGATGGGAACAGATACGCAGTATTTT	CASSLVSIIGVMGTDTQYF
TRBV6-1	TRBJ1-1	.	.	TGTGCCAGCAGTCGTTCTTACCCAAACACTGAAGCTTTCTTT	CASSRSYPNTEAFF
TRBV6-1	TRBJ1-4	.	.	TGTGCCAGCAGTGAAGATGTGAAACTTACAACTAATGAAAAACTGTTTTTT	CASSEDVKLTTNEKLFF
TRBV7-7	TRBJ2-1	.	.	TGTGCCAGCAGCTTAAGACTAGACTACAATGAGCAGTTCTTC	CASSLRLDYNEQFF
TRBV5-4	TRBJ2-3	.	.	TGTGCCAGCAGCTTTGGCTCAGCTAGCACAGATACGCAGTATTTT	CASSFGSASTDTQYF
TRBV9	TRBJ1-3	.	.	TGTGCCAGCAGCGTAGCTGACGATGGAAACACCATATATTTT	CASSVADDGNTIYF
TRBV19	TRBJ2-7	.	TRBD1	TGTGCCAGTAGTAAAACAGGGGGTGCCTCCTACGAGCAGTACTTC	CASSKTGGASYEQYF
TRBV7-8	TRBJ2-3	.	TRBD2	TGTGCCAGCAGCTGGCGGAGGGTAGCGGGAGCGACAGATACGCAGTATTTT	CASSWRRVAGATDTQYF
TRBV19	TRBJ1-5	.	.	TGTGCCAGTAGTACTCCGGGGGTCAGCAATCAGCCCCAGCATTTT	CASSTPGVSNQPQHF
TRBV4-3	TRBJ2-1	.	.	TGCGCCAGCAGCCAAGATCCGGGGTTGGGGTCCTACAATGAGCAGTTCTTC	CASSQDPGLGSYNEQFF
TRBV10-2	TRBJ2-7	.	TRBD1	TGCGCCAGCAGTGAGACCATTAAGCCTACAGGGGAACGTGGCGAGCAGTACTTC	CASSETIKPTGERGEQYF
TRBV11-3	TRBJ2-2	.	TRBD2	TGTGCCAGCAGATCCGGACTAGCGGGGAACACCGGGGAGCTGTTTTTT	CASRSGLAGNTGELFF
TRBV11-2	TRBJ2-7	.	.	TGTGCCAGCAGCTTAATTAAGTCTGACAACCGATACGAGCAGTACTTC	CASSLIKSDNRYEQYF
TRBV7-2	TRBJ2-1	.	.	TGTGCCAGCAGCTTGGGGGACCAGTACAATGAGCAGTTCTTC	CASSLGDQYNEQFF
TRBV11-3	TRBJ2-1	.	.	TGTGCCAGCAGCCTAGGAGGGGGCGCGGCGTCCTACAATGAGCAGTTCTTC	CASSLGGGAASYNEQFF
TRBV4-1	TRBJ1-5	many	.	TGCGCCAGCAGCACGGTAAATCAGCCCCAGCATTTT	CASSTVNQPQHF
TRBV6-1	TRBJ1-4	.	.	TGTGCCAGCAGTGAACGGGGGGTTACTAATGAAAAACTGTTTTTT	CASSERGVTNEKLFF
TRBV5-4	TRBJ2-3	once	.	TGTGCCAGCAGCTTGGCGTCGCCTAGCACAGATACGCAGTATTTT	CASSLASPSTDTQYF
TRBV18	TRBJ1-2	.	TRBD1	TGTGCCAGCTCACCAGAGGGGGCAACTAACTATGGCTACACCTTC	CASSPEGATNYGYTF
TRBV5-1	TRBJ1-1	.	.	TGCGCCAGCAGGCCAGGTGGGGGTTTAAACACTGAAGCTTTCTTT	CASRPGGGLNTEAFF
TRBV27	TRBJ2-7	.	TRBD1	TGTGCCAGTTACCCCGGGACAGGGGCCCCCTCCTACGAGCAGTACTTC	CASYPGTGAPSYEQYF
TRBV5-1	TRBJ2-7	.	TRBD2	TGCGCCAGCCGAGCCTTAGCGGGAGAAAACGAGCAGTACTTC	CASRALAGENEQYF
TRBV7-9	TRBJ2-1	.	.	TGTGCCAGCAGCCCCAGGGTCTACCAGTACAATGAGCAGTTCTTC	CASSPRVYQYNEQFF